This T cell receptor (beta chain) appears in the sequencing data of a study of T cell responses to AZD1222 COVID-19 vaccine. Sequenced by immunoSEQ multiplex PCR; TCRdb stores in-frame clones only, minus some. The sample includes about 210,000 clones, about 95% of them seen just once. This CDR3 contains 14 residues. The ends were cut back, 4 bases at V and 5 bases at J, with 9 bases in the middle. Looked up from germline, CDR1 is MNHEY and CDR2 is SMNVEV (reference sequence). The clonotype comes from an adult who received the MenACWY meningococcal vaccine as a control. Sequencing used peripheral blood, obtained 28 days after the second dose of the MenACWY control vaccine. This chain uses TRBV27 with TRBJ1-6; D ambiguous. CDR3 loop: CASSWQIHNSPLHF. The CDR3 DNA is TGTGCCAGCAGTTGGCAGATACATAATTCACCCCTCCACTTT.